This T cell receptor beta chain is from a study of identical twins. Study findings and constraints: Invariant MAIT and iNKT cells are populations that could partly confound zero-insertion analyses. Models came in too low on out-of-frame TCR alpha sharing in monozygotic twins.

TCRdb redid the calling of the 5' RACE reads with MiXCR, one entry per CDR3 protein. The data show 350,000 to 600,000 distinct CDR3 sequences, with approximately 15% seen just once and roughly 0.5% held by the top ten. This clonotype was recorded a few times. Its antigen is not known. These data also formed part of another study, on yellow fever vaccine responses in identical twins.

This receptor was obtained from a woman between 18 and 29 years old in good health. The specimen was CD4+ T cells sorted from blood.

The chain's CDR3 is CASSVRQVNTEAFF. The CDR3 DNA reads as TGTGCCAGCAGCGTGCGACAGGTAAACACTGAAGCTTTCTTT. J is TRBJ1-1 and V is TRBV7-9; D may be TRBD1 (6 bases). V lost 5 bases, J lost 2 bases, and 12 bases lay in between. Germline loops: CDR1 SEHNR, CDR2 FQNEAQ (reference sequence). The CDR3 sequence is 14 residues long.